This TCR beta chain was identified in a study of blood T cell repertoires in COVID-19. Germline V gene data show CDR1 as MRHNA and CDR2 as SNTAGT. The CDR3 sequence is 15 residues long. V lost 4 bases to trimming and J lost 4 bases, with 14 bases between them. This clone is a singleton in its sample. Assay: immunoSEQ multiplex PCR; the TCRdb copy retains only in-frame clones and omits some. The sample has 360,000 or so clones; more than 70% are singletons. The J gene is TRBJ2-1, the V gene TRBV6-4, with D possibly TRBD1 on 6 matching bases. Source material: PBMCs or T cells enriched from blood (not recorded which). The receptor was isolated from a woman between 25 and 40 years old who had been exposed to COVID-19. CDR3 sequence (DNA): TGTGCCAGCAGTGTAGGCCAGGGGCCTTACAATGAGCAGTTCTTC. Residues: CASSVGQGPYNEQFF.